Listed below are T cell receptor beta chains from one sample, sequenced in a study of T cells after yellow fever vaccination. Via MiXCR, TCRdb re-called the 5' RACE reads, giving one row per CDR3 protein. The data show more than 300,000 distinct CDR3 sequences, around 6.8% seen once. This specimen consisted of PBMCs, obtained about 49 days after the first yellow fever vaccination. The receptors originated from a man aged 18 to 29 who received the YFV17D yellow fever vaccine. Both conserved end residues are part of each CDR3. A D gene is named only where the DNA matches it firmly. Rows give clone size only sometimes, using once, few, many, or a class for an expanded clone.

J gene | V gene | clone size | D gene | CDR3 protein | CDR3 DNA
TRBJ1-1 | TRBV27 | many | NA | CASSFGGPTEAFF | TGTGCCAGCAGTTTCGGGGGACCCACTGAAGCTTTCTTT
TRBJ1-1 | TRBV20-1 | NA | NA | CSAKGHWGTEAFF | TGCAGTGCTAAAGGACATTGGGGGACTGAAGCTTTCTTT
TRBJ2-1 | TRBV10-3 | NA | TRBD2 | CAISDPGLAGGPSIYNEQFF | TGTGCCATCAGTGATCCGGGACTAGCGGGGGGGCCTTCAATCTACAATGAGCAGTTCTTC
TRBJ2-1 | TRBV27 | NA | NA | CASSLSPNVGEQFF | TGTGCCAGCAGTTTATCCCCCAATGTGGGTGAGCAGTTCTTC
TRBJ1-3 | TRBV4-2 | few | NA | CASSTTDSSGNTIYF | TGTGCCAGCAGCACAACGGACAGTTCCGGAAACACCATATATTTT
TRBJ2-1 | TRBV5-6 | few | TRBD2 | CASSLAELAGGLADNEQFF | TGTGCCAGCAGCTTGGCGGAACTAGCGGGGGGCCTTGCGGACAATGAGCAGTTCTTC
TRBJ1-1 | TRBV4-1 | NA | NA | CASSIGTGDTEAFF | TGCGCCAGCAGCATCGGGACGGGGGACACTGAAGCTTTCTTT
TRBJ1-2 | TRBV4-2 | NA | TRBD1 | CASSQDRDRDYGYTF | TGTGCCAGCAGCCAAGACCGGGACAGGGACTATGGCTACACCTTC
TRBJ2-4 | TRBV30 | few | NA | CAWSVPGSKNIQYF | TGTGCCTGGAGTGTACCAGGGTCCAAAAACATTCAGTACTTC
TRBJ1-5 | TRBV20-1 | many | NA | CSAGKGRAGQPQHF | TGCAGTGCTGGGAAGGGCAGGGCTGGTCAGCCCCAGCATTTT
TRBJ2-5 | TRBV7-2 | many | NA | CASSTRWETQYF | TGTGCCAGCAGCACCCGGTGGGAGACCCAGTACTTC
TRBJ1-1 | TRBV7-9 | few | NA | CASSSAGVFTEAFF | TGTGCCAGCAGCTCCGCAGGGGTGTTCACTGAAGCTTTCTTT
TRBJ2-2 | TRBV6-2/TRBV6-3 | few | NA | CASSAGQFTGELFF | TGTGCCAGCAGCGCTGGACAGTTCACCGGGGAGCTGTTTTTT
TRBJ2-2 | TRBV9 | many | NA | CASSDSGRGELFF | TGTGCCAGCAGCGACTCCGGGCGAGGGGAGCTGTTTTTT
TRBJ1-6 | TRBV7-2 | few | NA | CASSFEFGPLHF | TGTGCCAGCAGCTTTGAATTTGGACCCCTCCACTTT
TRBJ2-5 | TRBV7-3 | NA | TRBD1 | CASSLTRDRGLETQYF | TGTGCCAGCAGCTTAACGCGGGACAGGGGATTAGAGACCCAGTACTTC
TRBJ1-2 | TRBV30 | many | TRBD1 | CAWGQGQSNYGYTF | TGTGCCTGGGGACAGGGGCAGAGCAATTATGGCTACACCTTC
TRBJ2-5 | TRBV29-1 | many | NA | CSVVERGAGETQYF | TGCAGCGTTGTTGAAAGGGGGGCCGGGGAGACCCAGTACTTC
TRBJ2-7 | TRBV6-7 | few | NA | CASSYLGWSGIVYEQYF | TGTGCCAGCAGTTACCTCGGATGGTCAGGGATTGTGTACGAGCAGTACTTC
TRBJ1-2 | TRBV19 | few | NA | CASSISVYYGYTF | TGTGCCAGTAGTATATCGGTTTACTATGGCTACACCTTC
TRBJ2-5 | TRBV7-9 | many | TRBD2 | CASSPAGVVQETQYF | TGTGCCAGCAGCCCAGCGGGGGTAGTCCAAGAGACCCAGTACTTC
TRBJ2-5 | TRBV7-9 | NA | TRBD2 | CASSLAGIETQYF | TGTGCCAGCAGCCTAGCGGGGATTGAGACCCAGTACTTC
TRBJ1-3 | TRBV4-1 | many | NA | CASSQDPAGAGNTIYF | TGCGCCAGCAGCCAAGACCCCGCTGGAGCTGGAAACACCATATATTTT
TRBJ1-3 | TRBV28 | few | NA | CASSSEGGGGNTIYF | TGTGCCAGCAGTTCCGAGGGGGGCGGTGGAAACACCATATATTTT
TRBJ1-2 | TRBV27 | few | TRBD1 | CASSHRQGANYGYTF | TGTGCCAGCAGTCACCGACAGGGTGCTAACTATGGCTACACCTTC
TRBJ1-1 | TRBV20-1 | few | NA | CSARDPRTVNTEAFF | TGCAGTGCTAGAGATCCCCGGACGGTGAACACTGAAGCTTTCTTT
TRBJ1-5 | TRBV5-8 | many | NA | CASSRWGDQPQHF | TGTGCCAGCAGTCGGTGGGGGGATCAGCCCCAGCATTTT
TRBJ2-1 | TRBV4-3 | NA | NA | CASSQEERSAEVF | TGCGCCAGCAGCCAAGAGGAGAGGTCTGCTGAGGTCTTC
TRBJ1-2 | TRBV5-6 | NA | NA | CASSLDRAYGYTF | TGTGCCAGCAGCTTGGACAGGGCGTATGGCTACACCTTC
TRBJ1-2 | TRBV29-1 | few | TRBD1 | CSVGGGQGYGYTF | TGCAGCGTGGGAGGGGGACAGGGATACGGCTACACCTTC
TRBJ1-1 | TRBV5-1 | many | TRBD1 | CASSSYTGAVEAFF | TGCGCCAGCAGCTCTTACACAGGGGCAGTTGAAGCTTTCTTT
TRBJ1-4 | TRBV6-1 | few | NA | CASRPEGVTANEKLFF | TGTGCCAGCAGGCCAGAGGGGGTGACTGCTAATGAAAAACTGTTTTTT
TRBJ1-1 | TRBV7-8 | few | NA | CASSLNPGPLEAFF | TGTGCCAGCAGCTTAAACCCAGGGCCCCTGGAAGCTTTCTTT
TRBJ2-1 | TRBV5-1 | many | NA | CASSPDHANYNEQFF | TGCGCCAGCAGCCCCGACCATGCGAACTACAATGAGCAGTTCTTC
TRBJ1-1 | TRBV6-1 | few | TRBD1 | CASFPTGGGFFFEGFF | TGTGCCAGCTTCCCGACAGGGGGCGGTTTTTTCTTCGAAGGTTTCTTT
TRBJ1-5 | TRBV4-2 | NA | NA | CASSQGGVSSNQPQHF | TGTGCCAGCAGCCAAGGCGGGGTGTCAAGCAATCAGCCCCAGCATTTT
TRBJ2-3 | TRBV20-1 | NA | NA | CSANSGSSTDTQYF | TGCAGTGCCAACAGCGGGTCTAGCACAGATACGCAGTATTTT
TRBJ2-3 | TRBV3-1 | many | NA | CASTQGGADTQYF | TGTGCCAGCACCCAAGGAGGGGCAGATACGCAGTATTTT
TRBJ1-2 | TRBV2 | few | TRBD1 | CASRGDSPLGYTF | TGTGCCAGCAGGGGGGACAGCCCCCTGGGCTACACCTTC
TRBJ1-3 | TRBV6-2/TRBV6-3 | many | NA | CASRTWIRENTIYF | TGTGCCAGCAGAACGTGGATTCGAGAAAACACCATATATTTT
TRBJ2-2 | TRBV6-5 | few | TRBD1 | CASSYSRGQGKEDTGELFF | TGTGCCAGCAGTTACTCGAGGGGACAGGGGAAGGAGGACACCGGGGAGCTGTTTTTT
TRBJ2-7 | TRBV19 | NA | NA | CASSAARGPYEQYF | TGTGCCAGTAGCGCGGCACGGGGCCCCTACGAGCAGTACTTC
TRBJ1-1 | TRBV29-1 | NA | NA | CSARGGQNTEAFF | TGCAGCGCTCGGGGGGGCCAGAACACTGAAGCTTTCTTT
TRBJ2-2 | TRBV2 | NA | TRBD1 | CAGQGAVTGELFF | TGTGCCGGCCAGGGGGCGGTCACCGGGGAGCTGTTTTTT
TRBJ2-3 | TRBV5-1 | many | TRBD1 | CASSGRDRPSTDTQYF | TGCGCCAGCAGCGGGCGGGACAGGCCGAGCACAGATACGCAGTATTTT